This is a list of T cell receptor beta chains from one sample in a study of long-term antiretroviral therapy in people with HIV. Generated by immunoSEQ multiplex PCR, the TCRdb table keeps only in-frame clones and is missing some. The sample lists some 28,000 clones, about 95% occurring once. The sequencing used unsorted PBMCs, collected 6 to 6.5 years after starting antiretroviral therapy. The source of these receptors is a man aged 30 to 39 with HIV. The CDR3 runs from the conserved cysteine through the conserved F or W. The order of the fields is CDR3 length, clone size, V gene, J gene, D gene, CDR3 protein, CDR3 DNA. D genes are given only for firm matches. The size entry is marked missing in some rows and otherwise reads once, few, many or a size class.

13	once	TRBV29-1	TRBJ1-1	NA	CSVARVLNTEAFF	TGCAGCGTGGCCCGGGTTTTGAACACTGAAGCTTTCTTT
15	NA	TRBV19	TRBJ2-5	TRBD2	CASSLRPLAGETQYF	TGTGCCAGTAGTCTCCGACCACTAGCGGGGGAGACCCAGTACTTC
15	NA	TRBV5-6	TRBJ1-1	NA	CASSLDVGWDTEAFF	TGTGCCAGCAGCTTGGATGTAGGGTGGGACACTGAAGCTTTCTTT
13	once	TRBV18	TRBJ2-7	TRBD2	CASSSRGGYEQYF	TGTGCCAGCTCATCGCGGGGGGGATACGAGCAGTACTTC
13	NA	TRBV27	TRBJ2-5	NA	CASSLARGETQYF	TGTGCCAGCAGTTTAGCCCGAGGGGAGACCCAGTACTTC
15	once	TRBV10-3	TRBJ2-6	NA	CAINGRISGANVLTF	TGTGCCATCAATGGGCGGATCTCTGGGGCCAACGTCCTGACTTTC
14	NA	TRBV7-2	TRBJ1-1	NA	CASSLDRVNTEAFF	TGTGCCAGCAGCCTGGACAGAGTGAACACTGAAGCTTTCTTT
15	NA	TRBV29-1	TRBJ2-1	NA	CSVETGQILKNEQFF	TGCAGCGTTGAAACTGGACAGATACTTAAGAATGAGCAGTTCTTC
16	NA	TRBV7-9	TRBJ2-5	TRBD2	CASSTPLAGGSLAQYF	TGTGCCAGCAGCACCCCCCTAGCGGGGGGGTCTCTGGCCCAGTACTTC
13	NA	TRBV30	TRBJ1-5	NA	CAWSWGVDQPQHF	TGTGCCTGGAGCTGGGGTGTGGATCAGCCCCAGCATTTT
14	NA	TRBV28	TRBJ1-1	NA	CASSLSGTNTEAFF	TGTGCCAGCAGTTTAAGTGGCACGAACACTGAAGCTTTCTTT
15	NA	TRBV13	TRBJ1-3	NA	CASSPRRSSGNTIYF	TGTGCCAGCAGCCCCCGCCGTAGCTCTGGAAACACCATATATTTT
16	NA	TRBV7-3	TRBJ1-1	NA	CASSSLPGTLNTEAFF	TGTGCCAGCAGCTCCTTACCCGGGACATTGAACACTGAAGCTTTCTTT
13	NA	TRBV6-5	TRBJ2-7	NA	CASSYNRADEQYF	TGTGCCAGCAGTTACAACAGAGCTGACGAGCAGTACTTC
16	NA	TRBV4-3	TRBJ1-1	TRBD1	CASSRHPGQGHTEAFF	TGCGCCAGCAGCCGTCACCCCGGACAGGGGCACACTGAAGCTTTCTTT
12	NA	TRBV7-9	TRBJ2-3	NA	CASSELGDTQYF	TGTGCCAGCAGTGAATTGGGGGATACGCAGTATTTT
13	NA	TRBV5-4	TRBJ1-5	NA	CASSLDTLGPQHF	TGTGCCAGCAGCTTGGACACTTTGGGGCCCCAGCATTTT
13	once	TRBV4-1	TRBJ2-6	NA	CASSRVKEYVLTF	TGCGCCAGCAGCCGAGTCAAGGAATACGTCCTGACTTTC
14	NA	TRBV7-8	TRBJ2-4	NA	CASSLGAAKNIQYF	TGTGCCAGCAGCTTAGGAGCAGCCAAAAACATTCAGTACTTC
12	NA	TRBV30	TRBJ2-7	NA	CAWDDLDNKKYF	TGTGCCTGGGATGATCTGGACAACAAGAAGTACTTC
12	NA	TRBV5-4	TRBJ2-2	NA	CASSLEGGELFF	TGTGCCAGCAGCTTGGAGGGCGGGGAGCTGTTTTTT
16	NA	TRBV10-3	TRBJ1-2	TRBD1	CAISESGRGRVYGYTF	TGTGCCATCAGTGAGTCGGGCAGGGGGCGAGTCTATGGCTACACCTTC
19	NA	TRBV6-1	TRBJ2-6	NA	CASSGTTPGGGAGANVLTF	TGTGCCAGCAGTGGAACGACCCCAGGGGGGGGCGCTGGGGCCAACGTCCTGACTTTC
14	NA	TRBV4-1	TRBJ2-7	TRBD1	CASSQVDRTYEQYF	TGCGCCAGCAGCCAAGTGGACAGGACCTACGAGCAGTACTTC